The rows below give T cell receptor beta chains drawn from one sample of a study of T cells in Graves' hyperthyroidism and ophthalmopathy. TCRdb processed the multiplex PCR reads anew with MiXCR; each CDR3 protein has one entry. The data contain some 360,000 distinct CDR3 sequences, approximately 14% of them singletons. Sequencing was carried out using blood. These receptors were obtained from a woman in her fifties or sixties with Graves' hyperthyroidism. Both conserved end residues are trimmed from each CDR3.

cdr3_aa j_call v_call
ASSATDLNTEAF TRBJ1-1 TRBV2
ASSESGEISYNEQF TRBJ2-1 TRBV25-1
ASSLGQVENEQF TRBJ2-1 TRBV5-1
ASDRDRETQY TRBJ2-5 TRBV7-9
ASSHLGEARNEQF TRBJ2-1 TRBV3-1
ASSVEAGSGNTIY TRBJ1-3 TRBV9
ASSEWYHQGKAKNIQY TRBJ2-4 TRBV6-1
ASSEGGLAGLTYNEQF TRBJ2-1 TRBV6-1
ASSYLAQINQPQH TRBJ1-5 TRBV6-1
ASSSMGGGARETQY TRBJ2-5 TRBV5-6
ASSSDFSGVEETQY TRBJ2-5 TRBV12-3/TRBV12-4
ASSLGMAGILSHNEQF TRBJ2-1 TRBV11-2
ASSGGVGANVLT TRBJ2-6 TRBV13
ASRGPSTDTQY TRBJ2-3 TRBV28
ASRDRGETQY TRBJ2-5 TRBV2
ASSLEGGRAKNIQY TRBJ2-4 TRBV7-2
SVEEGGYEQY TRBJ2-7 TRBV29-1
SARDSPASGRNEQF TRBJ2-1 TRBV20-1
ASTIGPTSYEQY TRBJ2-7 TRBV6-1
ASNWGGLGYGYT TRBJ1-2 TRBV2
ASSLKLESYNEQF TRBJ2-1 TRBV7-8